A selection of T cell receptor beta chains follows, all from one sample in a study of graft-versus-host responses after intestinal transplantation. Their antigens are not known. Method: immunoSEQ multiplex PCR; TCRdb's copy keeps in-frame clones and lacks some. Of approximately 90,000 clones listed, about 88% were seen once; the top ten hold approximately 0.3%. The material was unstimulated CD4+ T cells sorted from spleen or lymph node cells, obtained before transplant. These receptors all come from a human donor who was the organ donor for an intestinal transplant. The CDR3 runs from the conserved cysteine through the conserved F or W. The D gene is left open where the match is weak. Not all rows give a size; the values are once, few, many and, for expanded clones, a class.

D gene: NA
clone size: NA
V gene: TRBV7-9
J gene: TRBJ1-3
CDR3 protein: CASSLVGYSGNTIYF
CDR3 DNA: TGTGCCAGCAGCTTAGTCGGGTACTCTGGAAACACCATATATTTT

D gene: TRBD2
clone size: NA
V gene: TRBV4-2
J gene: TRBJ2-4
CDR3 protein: CASSQFGTSGGRAKNIQYF
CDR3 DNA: TGTGCCAGCAGCCAATTCGGGACTAGCGGGGGACGGGCCAAAAACATTCAGTACTTC

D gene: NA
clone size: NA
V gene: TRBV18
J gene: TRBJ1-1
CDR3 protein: CASSLNGVNTEAFF
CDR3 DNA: TGTGCCAGCTCACTAAACGGGGTTAACACTGAAGCTTTCTTT

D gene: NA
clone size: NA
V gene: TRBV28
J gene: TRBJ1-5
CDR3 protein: CASSLELGGGQPQHF
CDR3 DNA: TGTGCCAGCAGTCTCGAGTTGGGCGGGGGTCAGCCCCAGCATTTT

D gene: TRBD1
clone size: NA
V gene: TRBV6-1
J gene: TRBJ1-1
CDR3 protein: CASPRQGAGNTEAFF
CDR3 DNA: TGTGCCAGCCCCAGACAGGGGGCAGGAAACACTGAAGCTTTCTTT

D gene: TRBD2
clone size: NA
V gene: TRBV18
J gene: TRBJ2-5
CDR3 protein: CASSQGLAEETQYF
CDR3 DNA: TGTGCCAGCTCCCAGGGACTAGCGGAAGAGACCCAGTACTTC

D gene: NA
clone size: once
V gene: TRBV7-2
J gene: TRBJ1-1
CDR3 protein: CASSLGLARTEAFF
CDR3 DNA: TGTGCCAGCAGCTTAGGGCTGGCGAGGACTGAAGCTTTCTTT

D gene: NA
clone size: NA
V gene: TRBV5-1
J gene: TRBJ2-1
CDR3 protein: CASSLEPNSEQFF
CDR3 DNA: TGCGCCAGCAGCTTGGAGCCCAACAGTGAGCAGTTCTTC

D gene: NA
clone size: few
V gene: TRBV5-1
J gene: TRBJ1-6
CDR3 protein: CASSFPGSPLHF
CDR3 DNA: TGCGCCAGCAGCTTTCCGGGGTCACCCCTCCACTTT

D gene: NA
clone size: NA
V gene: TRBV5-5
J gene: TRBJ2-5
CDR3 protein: CASSWGSQETQYF
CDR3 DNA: TGTGCCAGCAGCTGGGGCTCACAAGAGACCCAGTACTTC

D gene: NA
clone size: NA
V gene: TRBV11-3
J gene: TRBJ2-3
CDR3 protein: CASSLGIVGTDTQYF
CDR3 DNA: TGTGCCAGCAGCTTAGGAATAGTGGGCACAGATACGCAGTATTTT

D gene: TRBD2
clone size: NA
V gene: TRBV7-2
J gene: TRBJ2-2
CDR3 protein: CASSLYTSGRGNTGELFF
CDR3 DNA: TGTGCCAGCAGCTTGTACACTAGCGGGAGAGGGAACACCGGGGAGCTGTTTTTT

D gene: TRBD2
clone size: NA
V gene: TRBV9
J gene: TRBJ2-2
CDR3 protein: CASSASGSGRGTGELFF
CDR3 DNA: TGTGCCAGCAGCGCCTCGGGTAGCGGGAGGGGAACCGGGGAGCTGTTTTTT

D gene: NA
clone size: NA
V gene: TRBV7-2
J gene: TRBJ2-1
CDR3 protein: CASSFDYNNEQFF
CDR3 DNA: TGTGCCAGCAGCTTCGACTACAACAATGAGCAGTTCTTC

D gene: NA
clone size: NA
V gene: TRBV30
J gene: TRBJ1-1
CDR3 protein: CAWRHQRETEAFF
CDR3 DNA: TGTGCCTGGAGACACCAAAGGGAGACTGAAGCTTTCTTT

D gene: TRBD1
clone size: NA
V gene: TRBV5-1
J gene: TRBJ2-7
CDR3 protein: CANYLAGTGNLDNPF
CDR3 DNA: TGCGCCAACTACCTTGCCGGGACAGGTAACCTGGATAACCCTTTC

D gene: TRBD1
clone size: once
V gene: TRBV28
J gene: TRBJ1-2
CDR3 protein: CASSGDRGLYGYTF
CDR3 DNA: TGTGCCAGCAGCGGAGACAGGGGGCTGTATGGCTACACCTTC

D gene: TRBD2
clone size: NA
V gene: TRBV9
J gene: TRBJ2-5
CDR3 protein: CASSVLLAGTQYF
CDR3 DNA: TGTGCCAGCAGCGTCCTACTAGCGGGGACCCAGTACTTC

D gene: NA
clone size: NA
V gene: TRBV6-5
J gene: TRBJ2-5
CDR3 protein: CASSDPGQETQYF
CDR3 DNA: TGTGCCAGCAGTGATCCGGGGCAAGAGACCCAGTACTTC

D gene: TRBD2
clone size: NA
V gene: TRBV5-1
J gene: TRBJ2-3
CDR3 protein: CASSLGLAGGTDTQYF
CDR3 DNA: TGCGCCAGCAGCTTAGGACTAGCGGGGGGCACAGATACGCAGTATTTT

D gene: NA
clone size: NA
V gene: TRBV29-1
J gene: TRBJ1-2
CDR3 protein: CSVESRGAYYGYTF
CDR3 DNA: TGCAGCGTTGAGAGTAGGGGCGCGTACTATGGCTACACCTTC

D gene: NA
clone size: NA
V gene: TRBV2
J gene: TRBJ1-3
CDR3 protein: CASSVRQSATGNTIYF
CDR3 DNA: TGTGCCAGCAGTGTGAGACAGAGTGCGACTGGAAACACCATATATTTT

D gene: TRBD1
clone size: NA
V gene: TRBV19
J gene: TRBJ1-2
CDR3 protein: CASQGARGYTF
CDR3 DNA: TGTGCCAGCCAGGGGGCAAGGGGCTACACCTTC

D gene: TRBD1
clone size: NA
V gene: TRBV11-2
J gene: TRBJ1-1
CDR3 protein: CASSPLTGGNTEAFF
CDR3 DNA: TGTGCCAGCAGCCCTTTGACAGGGGGGAACACTGAAGCTTTCTTT

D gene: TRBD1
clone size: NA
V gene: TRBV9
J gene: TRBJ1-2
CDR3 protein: CASSVGGQGVFYGYTF
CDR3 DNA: TGTGCCAGCAGCGTAGGTGGACAGGGAGTTTTCTATGGCTACACCTTC